The T cell receptor beta chain described here comes from a study of T cell repertoires in ileal Crohn's disease. The overall study: Biopsies of the neoterminal ileum at postoperative colonoscopy form M6 samples. Study-wide results and caveats: Mucosal expansions were suggested to be mainly CD8 T cells. Endoscopic recurrence occurred in every patient whose clonality exceeded 26.8%.

Points on this clone: Its antigen is still unknown.

Germline CDR1 reads MDHEN; CDR2 reads SYDVKM. The CDR3 extends over 14 amino acids. V shed 6 bases, J shed 3 bases, and the junction held 7 bases outside the gene matches. Time point denoted: neoterminal ileum biopsy at postoperative endoscopy, about 6 months after surgery. TCRB immunosequencing input was about 0.55 micrograms of biopsy DNA per sample. TCRdb's table, derived via immunoSEQ multiplex PCR, lists solely in-frame clones and lacks some. The table lists over 8,500 clones, less than 85% of them singletons. Sequenced: ileal tissue. This clonotype was obtained from an adult with Crohn's disease. V is TRBV28 and J is TRBJ1-1; 7 bases align to TRBD1. The CDR3 DNA follows: TGTGCCAGCAGGGATACGACAGGGTACACTGAAGCTTTCTTT. It codes for CASRDTTGYTEAFF.